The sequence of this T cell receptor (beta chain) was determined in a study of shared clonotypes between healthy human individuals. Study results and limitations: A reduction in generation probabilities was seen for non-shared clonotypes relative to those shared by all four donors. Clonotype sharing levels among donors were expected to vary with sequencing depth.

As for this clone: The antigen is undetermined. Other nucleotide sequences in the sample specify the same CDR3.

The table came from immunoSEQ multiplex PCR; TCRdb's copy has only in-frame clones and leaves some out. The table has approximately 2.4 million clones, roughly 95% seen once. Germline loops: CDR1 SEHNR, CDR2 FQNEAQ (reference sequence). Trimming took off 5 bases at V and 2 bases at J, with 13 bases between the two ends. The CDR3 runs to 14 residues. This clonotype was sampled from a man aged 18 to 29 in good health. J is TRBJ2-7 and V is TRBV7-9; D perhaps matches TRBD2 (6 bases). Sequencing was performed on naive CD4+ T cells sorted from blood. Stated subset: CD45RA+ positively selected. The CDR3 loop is CASSLGTLTYEQYF. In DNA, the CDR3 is TGTGCCAGCAGCCTTGGGACTCTAACCTACGAGCAGTACTTC.